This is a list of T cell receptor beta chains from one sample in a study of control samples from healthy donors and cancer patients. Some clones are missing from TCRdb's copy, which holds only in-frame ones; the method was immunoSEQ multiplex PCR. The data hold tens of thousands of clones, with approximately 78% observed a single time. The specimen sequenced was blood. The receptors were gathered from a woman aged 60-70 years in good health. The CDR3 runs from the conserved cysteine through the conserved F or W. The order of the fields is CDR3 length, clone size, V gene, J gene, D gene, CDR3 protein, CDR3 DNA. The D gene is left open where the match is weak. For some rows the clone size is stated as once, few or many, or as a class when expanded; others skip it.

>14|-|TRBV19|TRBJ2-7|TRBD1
CASSSRQGGLEQYF
TGTGCCAGTAGTTCCCGACAGGGTGGTCTCGAGCAGTACTTC
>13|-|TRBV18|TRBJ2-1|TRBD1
CASSQGTAGEQFF
TGTGCCAGCTCACAAGGGACAGCCGGGGAGCAGTTCTTC
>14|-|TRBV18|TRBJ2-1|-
CASSPGTLGNEQFF
TGTGCCAGCTCACCGGGGACCCTAGGGAATGAGCAGTTCTTC
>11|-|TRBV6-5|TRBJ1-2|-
CASSQFGIYTF
TGTGCCAGCAGCCAATTTGGGATTTACACCTTC
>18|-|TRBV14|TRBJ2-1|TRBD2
CASSQDSLAGGAYNEQFF
TGTGCCAGCAGCCAAGATTCGCTAGCGGGGGGAGCCTACAATGAGCAGTTCTTC
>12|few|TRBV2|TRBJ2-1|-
CASRIQANEQFF
TGTGCCAGCAGGATTCAGGCGAATGAGCAGTTCTTC
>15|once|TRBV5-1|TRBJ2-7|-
CASNRTDNLRYEQYF
TGCGCCAGCAACCGGACGGATAACCTAAGATACGAGCAGTACTTC
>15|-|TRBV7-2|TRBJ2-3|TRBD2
CASSLGLALTDTQYF
TGTGCCAGCAGCTTAGGACTAGCGCTCACAGATACGCAGTATTTT
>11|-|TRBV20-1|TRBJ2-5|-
CSATERETQYF
TGCAGTGCGACAGAGCGGGAGACCCAGTACTTC
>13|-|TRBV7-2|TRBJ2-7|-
CASSLEGAYEQYF
TGTGCCAGCAGCTTAGAGGGAGCCTACGAGCAGTACTTC
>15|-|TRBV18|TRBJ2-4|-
CASSPPVAGMNIQYF
TGTGCCAGCTCACCACCTGTCGCGGGTATGAACATTCAGTACTTC
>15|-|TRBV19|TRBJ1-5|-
CASSARPGGNQPQHF
TGTGCCAGTAGTGCCCGGCCTGGGGGCAATCAGCCCCAGCATTTT
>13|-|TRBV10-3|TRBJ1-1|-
CAISESRDTEAFF
TGTGCCATCAGTGAGTCTCGGGACACTGAAGCTTTCTTT
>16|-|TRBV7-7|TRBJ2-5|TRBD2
CASSPGLAGAGETQYF
TGTGCCAGCAGCCCGGGACTAGCGGGGGCCGGAGAGACCCAGTACTTC
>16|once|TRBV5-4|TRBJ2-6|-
CASSLAPDSGANVLTF
TGTGCCAGCAGCTTGGCCCCCGACTCTGGGGCCAACGTCCTGACTTTC
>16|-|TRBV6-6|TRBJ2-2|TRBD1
CASSYSRDRNTGELFF
TGTGCCAGCAGTTACTCTAGGGACAGGAACACCGGGGAGCTGTTTTTT
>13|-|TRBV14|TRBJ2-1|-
CASSPRWANEQFF
TGTGCCAGCAGCCCCCGGTGGGCCAATGAGCAGTTCTTC
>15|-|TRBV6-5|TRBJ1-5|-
CASRGNDRSNQPQHF
TGTGCCAGCAGAGGGAATGACAGGAGCAATCAGCCCCAGCATTTT
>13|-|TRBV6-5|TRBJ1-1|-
CASSYSKGTEAFF
TGTGCCAGCAGTTACTCGAAGGGGACTGAAGCTTTCTTT
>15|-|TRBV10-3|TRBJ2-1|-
CAISGGASSYNEQFF
TGTGCCATCAGTGGCGGCGCGAGCTCCTACAATGAGCAGTTCTTC
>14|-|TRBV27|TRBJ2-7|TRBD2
CASSRGSGVYEQYF
TGTGCCAGCAGCCGAGGTAGCGGGGTCTACGAGCAGTACTTC
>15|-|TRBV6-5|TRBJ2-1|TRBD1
CASSLGQGGHNEQFF
TGTGCCAGCAGTTTGGGACAGGGGGGACACAATGAGCAGTTCTTC
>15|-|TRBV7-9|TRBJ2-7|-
CASSLDRDHTYEQYF
TGTGCCAGCAGCTTAGACAGGGACCACACCTACGAGCAGTACTTC
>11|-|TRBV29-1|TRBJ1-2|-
CSVAPTRGYTF
TGCAGCGTTGCCCCGACAAGGGGCTACACCTTC
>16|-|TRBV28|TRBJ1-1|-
CASSSPWTKMNTEAFF
TGTGCCAGCAGTTCTCCGTGGACAAAGATGAACACTGAAGCTTTCTTT
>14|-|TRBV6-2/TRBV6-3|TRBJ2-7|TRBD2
CASSYGLAGDEQYF
TGTGCCAGCAGTTACGGTCTAGCGGGAGACGAGCAGTACTTC
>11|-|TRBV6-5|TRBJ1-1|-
CASRANTEAFF
TGTGCCAGCAGGGCCAACACTGAAGCTTTCTTT
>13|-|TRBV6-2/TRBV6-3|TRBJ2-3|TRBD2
CASSYDSASGVMW
TGTGCCAGCAGTTATGATTCGGCTAGCGGGGTAATGTGG
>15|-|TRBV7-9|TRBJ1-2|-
CASSSQREKYGGYTF
TGTGCCAGCAGCTCACAAAGGGAGAAATATGGGGGCTACACCTTC
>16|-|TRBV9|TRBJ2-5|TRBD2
CASSVSVAGDQETQYF
TGTGCCAGCAGCGTATCGGTAGCGGGGGACCAAGAGACCCAGTACTTC
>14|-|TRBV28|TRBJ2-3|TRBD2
CASSWAGRGDTQYF
TGTGCCAGCAGTTGGGCCGGGAGGGGAGATACGCAGTATTTT